This TCR beta chain derives from a study of CD8+ T cells in alopecia areata. The sequencing template was cDNA reverse transcribed from extracted RNA. TCRdb's copy holds only in-frame clones and misses some; the assay was immunoSEQ multiplex PCR. The sample lists roughly 60,000 clones, roughly 40% occurring once. Overall study results and limits: Among the cells sequenced in scalp samples are also the resident alphabeta T cells of normal skin. Shared TCR sequences were less clear between patients than in mice, possibly partly from HLA diversity.

It was from alopecia areata patients that lesional scalp punch biopsies and peripheral blood were collected. This clone was counted a few times. What it binds is not known. This receptor was identified in a human donor with alopecia areata. Sample: NKG2D-low CD8+ T cells sorted from blood.

CDR3 protein: CSGGGDYEQYF. In DNA, the CDR3 is TGCAGCGGCGGGGGGGACTACGAGCAGTACTTC. V usage is TRBV29-1 and J usage is TRBJ2-5; 9 bases map to TRBD2. The end of the DNA is better explained by TRBJ2-7, so the J call may be wrong. The germline V gene has CDR1 SQVTM and CDR2 ANQGSEA. CDR3 length equals 11 residues.